A selection of T cell receptor beta chains follows, all from one sample in a study of cytomegalovirus exposure and HLA in healthy donors. The data were produced by immunoSEQ multiplex PCR, yet TCRdb's version contains in-frame clones alone and is incomplete. The table has over 110,000 clones, about 87% seen once; the top ten hold roughly 9.4%. The sample comprised PBMCs. These TCRs come from a man between 18 and 29 years old in good health and CMV-seropositive. Each CDR3 is given with its conserved first and last residue. The D gene is left open where the match is weak. Size is stated for part of the rows, as once, few or many counts, or as a class when the clone is expanded.

j_call,clone_size,v_call,d_call,cdr3_length,cdr3_aa,cdr3_nt
TRBJ2-7,-,TRBV6-5,TRBD1,14,CASNLGQGAYEQYF,TGTGCCAGCAATTTGGGACAGGGAGCCTACGAGCAGTACTTC
TRBJ2-7,-,TRBV28,TRBD2,14,CASSLPSGRREQYF,TGTGCCAGCAGTTTGCCTAGCGGGAGGCGCGAGCAGTACTTC
TRBJ2-7,-,TRBV10-2,-,14,CASSEQGTSYEQYF,TGCGCCAGCAGTGAGCAGGGGACCTCCTACGAGCAGTACTTC
TRBJ2-5,-,TRBV5-6,-,16,CASSSYGGAVQETQYF,TGTGCCAGCAGCTCCTACGGGGGTGCGGTTCAAGAGACCCAGTACTTC
TRBJ1-6,-,TRBV14,TRBD1,15,CASSLWTGYNSPLHF,TGTGCCAGCAGCCTTTGGACAGGCTATAATTCACCCCTCCACTTT
TRBJ1-6,few,TRBV10-3,TRBD1,15,CAISESATGDSPLHF,TGTGCCATCAGTGAGTCGGCGACAGGGGATTCACCCCTCCACTTT
TRBJ1-1,-,TRBV29-1,-,13,CSVSSKGYTEAFF,TGCAGCGTTAGTAGCAAGGGGTACACTGAAGCTTTCTTT
TRBJ2-7,once,TRBV6-5,-,16,CASSYSTGEEDYEQYF,TGTGCCAGCAGTTACTCGACCGGGGAAGAGGACTACGAGCAGTACTTC
TRBJ1-3,-,TRBV7-8,TRBD1,14,CASSPDRALDTIYF,TGTGCCAGCAGCCCGGACAGGGCCTTGGACACCATATATTTT
TRBJ1-5,few,TRBV21-1,-,16,CASSKEEAGGLGPQHF,TGTGCCAGCAGCAAAGAGGAGGCAGGGGGCCTAGGGCCCCAGCATTTT
TRBJ2-5,once,TRBV2,TRBD2,14,CASSLWIAGETQYF,TGTGCCAGCAGTCTATGGATAGCGGGTGAGACCCAGTACTTC
TRBJ1-5,-,TRBV19,TRBD1,14,CASSIEQGGQPQHF,TGTGCCAGTAGTATCGAACAGGGGGGTCAGCCCCAGCATTTT
TRBJ1-2,-,TRBV4-1,TRBD1,17,CASSPYPGGQGAYGYTF,TGCGCCAGCAGCCCCTACCCTGGAGGGCAGGGGGCCTATGGCTACACCTTC
TRBJ2-2,-,TRBV7-9,TRBD1,15,CASSVGQGNTGELFF,TGTGCCAGCAGCGTGGGACAGGGGAACACCGGGGAGCTGTTTTTT
TRBJ2-7,once,TRBV10-3,-,12,CAISGLDDEQYF,TGTGCCATCAGTGGACTAGATGACGAGCAGTACTTC
TRBJ2-7,-,TRBV18,TRBD2,13,CASSVGGIDEQYF,TGTGCCAGCTCAGTGGGGGGGATCGACGAGCAGTACTTC
TRBJ2-1,-,TRBV19,TRBD2,17,CASRGLGREGPINEQFF,TGTGCCAGCCGGGGACTCGGGCGGGAGGGCCCAATCAATGAGCAGTTCTTC
TRBJ2-1,-,TRBV7-9,-,19,CASSQRTEIVRHSYNEQFF,TGTGCCAGCAGCCAAAGGACAGAAATCGTACGGCACTCCTACAATGAGCAGTTCTTC
TRBJ1-1,-,TRBV2,-,13,CASSLGENTEAFF,TGTGCCAGCAGTCTCGGGGAGAACACTGAAGCTTTCTTT
TRBJ2-7,-,TRBV5-1,-,14,CASSLRGASYEQYF,TGCGCCAGCAGCTTGCGGGGAGCCTCCTACGAGCAGTACTTC
TRBJ1-5,-,TRBV18,-,15,CASSPGLAPNQPQHF,TGTGCCAGCTCACCAGGGTTAGCCCCCAATCAGCCCCAGCATTTT
TRBJ1-2,-,TRBV18,-,13,CASSHGQNYGYTF,TGTGCCAGCTCCCACGGACAGAACTATGGCTACACCTTC
TRBJ2-1,-,TRBV5-1,-,14,CASSFNSGDNEQFF,TGCGCCAGCAGCTTTAATAGCGGAGACAATGAGCAGTTCTTC
TRBJ2-1,-,TRBV30,TRBD2,17,CAWQGWASGPSYNEQFF,TGTGCCTGGCAAGGATGGGCTAGCGGGCCTTCCTACAATGAGCAGTTCTTC
TRBJ1-2,-,TRBV6-1,TRBD1,14,CASSRDRGFYGYTF,TGTGCCAGCAGCCGGGACAGGGGGTTCTATGGCTACACCTTC
TRBJ1-2,-,TRBV6-5,-,14,CASTKGHSNYGYTF,TGTGCCAGCACCAAGGGACATTCAAACTATGGCTACACCTTC
TRBJ2-3,-,TRBV5-6,TRBD1,15,CASSFWDRETDTQYF,TGTGCCAGCAGCTTTTGGGACAGGGAAACAGATACGCAGTATTTT
TRBJ1-1,-,TRBV7-9,-,13,CASSLEGGGEAFF,TGTGCCAGCAGCTTAGAAGGGGGTGGTGAAGCTTTCTTT
TRBJ1-2,once,TRBV18,TRBD1,13,CASSTGQDYGYTF,TGTGCCAGCTCGACAGGGCAGGACTATGGCTACACCTTC
TRBJ1-2,few,TRBV7-6,-,11,CASSPGDGYTF,TGTGCCAGCAGCCCCGGGGATGGCTACACCTTC
TRBJ2-5,-,TRBV11-3,-,15,CASSSRRGKTETQYF,TGTGCCAGCAGCTCCCGGCGCGGGAAGACGGAGACCCAGTACTTC
TRBJ2-1,-,TRBV6-5,-,14,CASSFDSQGNEQFF,TGTGCCAGCAGTTTCGACTCCCAGGGTAATGAGCAGTTCTTC
TRBJ1-5,-,TRBV6-5,-,15,CASSPTSGVNQPQHF,TGTGCCAGCAGTCCGACCTCGGGGGTTAATCAGCCCCAGCATTTT
TRBJ2-7,-,TRBV5-1,-,15,CASSLGQESCCEQYF,TGCGCCAGCAGCTTGGGACAGGAGTCTTGTTGCGAGCAGTACTTC
TRBJ1-2,-,TRBV7-9,-,13,CASSYGINYGYTF,TGTGCCAGCAGCTACGGGATTAACTATGGCTACACCTTC
TRBJ1-2,few,TRBV27,-,12,CASSLAGNGYTF,TGTGCCAGCAGTTTAGCAGGGAATGGCTACACCTTC
TRBJ2-7,once,TRBV7-8,-,13,CASSLGGTYEQYF,TGTGCCAGCAGCTTAGGTGGCACCTACGAGCAGTACTTC
TRBJ2-1,-,TRBV2,TRBD1,16,CASSRLTGGQYNEQFF,TGTGCCAGCAGTCGTCTGACAGGGGGCCAATACAATGAGCAGTTCTTC
TRBJ2-2,-,TRBV29-1,-,15,CSVDDSAANTGELFF,TGCAGCGTAGATGACAGTGCCGCGAACACCGGGGAGCTGTTTTTT
TRBJ2-7,-,TRBV5-1,TRBD1,13,CASGGQVGYEQYF,TGCGCCAGCGGGGGACAGGTAGGTTACGAGCAGTACTTC
TRBJ1-5,-,TRBV30,TRBD1,14,CAWGTGGYNQPQHF,TGTGCCTGGGGGACAGGGGGGTACAATCAGCCCCAGCATTTT
TRBJ1-5,-,TRBV28,TRBD1,16,CASRRSGQGVYQPQHF,TGTGCCAGCAGACGTTCGGGACAGGGGGTTTATCAGCCCCAGCATTTT
TRBJ2-7,-,TRBV15,-,16,CATSRDGLGGSYEQYF,TGTGCCACCAGCAGAGATGGTCTAGGGGGTAGCTACGAGCAGTACTTC
TRBJ1-2,once,TRBV9,-,13,CASSPLGSNGYTF,TGTGCCAGCAGCCCGCTGGGCAGCAATGGCTACACCTTC
TRBJ2-2,-,TRBV6-5,TRBD1,15,CASSSWDSHTGELFF,TGTGCCAGCAGTTCCTGGGACAGCCACACCGGGGAGCTGTTTTTT
TRBJ2-7,-,TRBV6-1,-,15,CASSAGGGTLREQYF,TGTGCCAGCAGTGCCGGGGGAGGCACCCTTCGGGAGCAGTACTTC
TRBJ1-4,-,TRBV5-1,TRBD1,14,CASSRDRGNEKLFF,TGCGCCAGCAGCCGGGACAGGGGTAATGAAAAACTGTTTTTT
TRBJ2-3,-,TRBV2,TRBD2,14,CASTPERGSGTQYF,TGTGCCAGCACCCCAGAGCGGGGGTCCGGGACGCAGTATTTT
TRBJ2-7,once,TRBV7-9,TRBD1,15,CASIPTGQGFYEQYF,TGTGCCAGCATCCCCACGGGACAGGGCTTCTACGAGCAGTACTTC
TRBJ2-7,-,TRBV5-1,-,11,CASSSGREQYF,TGCGCCAGCAGCTCGGGGAGGGAGCAGTACTTC
TRBJ2-3,once,TRBV30,-,15,CAWSLLGRSTDTQYF,TGTGCCTGGAGTTTACTGGGCAGGAGCACAGATACGCAGTATTTT
TRBJ2-1,-,TRBV7-3,TRBD2,13,CASSLRGRNEQFF,TGTGCCAGCAGCTTACGCGGGAGAAATGAGCAGTTCTTC
TRBJ1-5,-,TRBV6-6,-,15,CASSHRDTRNQPQHF,TGTGCCAGCAGTCACAGGGATACGCGCAATCAGCCCCAGCATTTT